This is a list of T cell receptor beta chains from one sample in a study of shared clonotypes between healthy human individuals. Clones were sequenced by immunoSEQ multiplex PCR, and TCRdb holds only the in-frame ones, with some missing. The table records roughly 1 million clones, roughly 75% of them present only once. Sequencing input: memory CD4+ T cells sorted from blood. Every receptor here comes from a man between 18 and 29 years old in good health. The CDR3 runs from the conserved cysteine through the conserved F or W. D genes are given only for firm matches. Size tells how often a clone was seen (once, few, many) or the class of an expanded clone, and some rows leave it out.

>-|TRBJ1-2|-|TRBV29-1
CSASTSGPSRGYTF
TGCAGCGCCTCGACCTCGGGGCCCTCCCGGGGCTACACCTTC
>-|TRBJ2-5|TRBD2|TRBV4-2
CASSQSGTSGGARETQYF
TGTGCCAGCAGCCAATCCGGGACTAGCGGGGGGGCTAGGGAGACCCAGTACTTC
>-|TRBJ1-1|-|TRBV7-2
CASSSLGKAFF
TGTGCCAGCAGCTCCCTCGGGAAAGCTTTCTTT
>-|TRBJ2-5|TRBD1|TRBV2
CASSTDRAIETQYF
TGTGCCAGCAGTACGGACAGGGCCATAGAGACCCAGTACTTC
>-|TRBJ2-7|-|TRBV7-2
CASSAPSIYEQYF
TGTGCCAGCAGCGCCCCTAGTATCTACGAGCAGTACTTC
>-|TRBJ1-6|-|TRBV27
CASSLHEGAPLHF
TGTGCCAGCAGTTTGCATGAGGGAGCACCCCTCCACTTT
>few|TRBJ1-5|TRBD1|TRBV28
CASTTTGGQPQHF
TGTGCCAGCACCACAACAGGGGGTCAGCCCCAGCATTTT
>-|TRBJ1-4|-|TRBV29-1
CSVEDSRVGEKLFF
TGCAGCGTTGAAGATAGCAGGGTGGGAGAAAAACTGTTTTTT
>-|TRBJ1-2|TRBD1|TRBV25-1
CASSETGTVPGYTF
TGTGCCAGCAGTGAGACCGGGACAGTCCCTGGCTACACCTTC
>many|TRBJ2-1|-|TRBV28
CASLSQGSNEQFF
TGTGCCAGCTTGTCCCAGGGGAGTAATGAGCAGTTCTTC
>-|TRBJ2-3|-|TRBV9
CASSVGDRGYTQYF
TGTGCCAGCAGCGTAGGGGACCGAGGGTATACGCAGTATTTT
>-|TRBJ2-1|-|TRBV6-5
CASSRDTDYNEQFF
TGTGCCAGCAGCCGGGACACGGACTACAATGAGCAGTTCTTC
>-|TRBJ2-5|TRBD1|TRBV5-4
CASSSGTGNRETQYF
TGTGCCAGCAGCTCCGGGACAGGGAATCGAGAGACCCAGTACTTC
>-|TRBJ1-5|-|TRBV19
CASKETGEGNQPQHF
TGTGCCAGTAAGGAAACAGGTGAAGGCAATCAGCCCCAGCATTTT
>-|TRBJ2-1|-|TRBV2
CASSEQGWSYNEQFF
TGTGCCAGCAGTGAACAGGGCTGGTCCTACAATGAGCAGTTCTTC
>-|TRBJ2-6|TRBD1|TRBV7-9
CASTSGTGNSGANVLTF
TGTGCCAGCACTTCCGGGACAGGCAACTCTGGGGCCAACGTCCTGACTTTC
>-|TRBJ2-5|TRBD2|TRBV19
CASSKGLAGGYQETQYF
TGTGCCAGTAGTAAGGGACTAGCGGGGGGTTACCAAGAGACCCAGTACTTC
>once|TRBJ2-4|-|TRBV4-1
CASSQTPVTGGPNIQYF
TGCGCCAGCAGCCAAACCCCCGTCACGGGGGGCCCGAACATTCAGTACTTC
>-|TRBJ2-1|-|TRBV7-9
CASSDTKGGRISGNEQFF
TGTGCCAGCAGTGACACGAAGGGGGGCCGAATCTCGGGCAATGAGCAGTTCTTC
>-|TRBJ2-7|TRBD1|TRBV2
CASSRGQGDNEQYF
TGTGCCAGCAGTAGGGGACAGGGGGATAACGAGCAGTACTTC
>-|TRBJ2-5|TRBD2|TRBV6-6
CASSLAGTQETQYF
TGTGCCAGCAGTCTAGCGGGAACCCAAGAGACCCAGTACTTC
>-|TRBJ2-1|-|TRBV5-1
CASSLGPAGAWEQFF
TGCGCCAGCAGCTTGGGACCCGCAGGGGCGTGGGAGCAGTTCTTC
>-|TRBJ2-5|TRBD1|TRBV10-3
CATSDSGGEETQYF
TGTGCCACCTCCGATTCAGGGGGCGAAGAGACCCAGTACTTC
>-|TRBJ1-2|-|TRBV6-4
CAACGHGYTF
TGTGCCGCATGTGGCCATGGCTACACCTTC
>many|TRBJ1-4|-|TRBV5-4
CASSRETGLNEKLFF
TGTGCCAGCAGCCGGGAGACAGGCCTAAATGAAAAACTGTTTTTT
>-|TRBJ2-7|-|TRBV10-2
CASSEFSGSLSGEQYF
TGCGCCAGCAGTGAGTTCTCAGGGTCACTTTCGGGTGAGCAGTACTTC
>-|TRBJ2-5|-|TRBV2
CASSVFEQYF
TGTGCCAGCAGCGTATTTGAGCAGTACTTC
>few|TRBJ1-2|-|TRBV6-1
CASTGSAYGYTF
TGTGCCAGCACTGGCAGCGCCTATGGCTACACCTTC
>-|TRBJ1-1|-|TRBV30
CAWSRGRLTMNTEAFF
TGTGCCTGGAGCAGGGGCCGACTTACCATGAACACTGAAGCTTTCTTT
>-|TRBJ2-1|TRBD2|TRBV19
CASRVAGSSYNEQFF
TGTGCCAGTAGAGTAGCGGGCAGCTCCTACAATGAGCAGTTCTTC
>few|TRBJ2-5|TRBD2|TRBV6-6
CASSYAGDETQYF
TGTGCCAGCAGTTACGCGGGAGACGAGACCCAGTACTTC
>-|TRBJ2-5|-|TRBV25-1
CASSELLGEQYF
TGTGCCAGCAGTGAATTGCTGGGAGAGCAGTACTTC
>-|TRBJ1-4|TRBD1|TRBV7-9
CASSPRTGSNEKLFF
TGTGCCAGCAGCCCCCGGACAGGGTCTAATGAAAAACTGTTTTTT
>-|TRBJ1-6|-|TRBV6-1
CASSDLGGLGSPLHF
TGTGCCAGCAGTGATTTGGGGGGATTAGGATCACCCCTCCACTTT
>once|TRBJ1-6|-|TRBV10-3
CAFSDTWTSPLHF
TGTGCCTTCTCGGATACCTGGACGTCACCCCTCCACTTT
>-|TRBJ2-1|-|TRBV19
CASTVGPSAYNEQFF
TGTGCCAGTACCGTTGGCCCTAGCGCCTACAATGAGCAGTTCTTC
>-|TRBJ2-7|-|TRBV6-6
CASSASGSQYF
TGTGCCAGCAGTGCGAGCGGCTCGCAGTACTTC
>-|TRBJ2-2|TRBD1|TRBV7-3
CASSPMGQGATGELFF
TGTGCCAGCAGCCCAATGGGACAGGGGGCAACCGGGGAGCTGTTTTTT
>few|TRBJ1-1|TRBD1|TRBV5-5
CASSPRGATEAFF
TGTGCCAGCAGCCCCAGGGGGGCCACTGAAGCTTTCTTT
>-|TRBJ1-1|TRBD1|TRBV6-5
CASSRLGTGHTEAFF
TGTGCCAGCAGCCGACTAGGGACAGGTCACACTGAAGCTTTCTTT
>once|TRBJ2-5|-|TRBV10-3
CATSGAQETQYF
TGTGCCACCTCAGGGGCTCAAGAGACCCAGTACTTC
>-|TRBJ1-4|TRBD1|TRBV5-1
CASSARTGGNEKLFF
TGCGCCAGCAGCGCCCGGACAGGGGGTAATGAAAAACTGTTTTTT
>-|TRBJ2-5|TRBD2|TRBV4-1
CASGMGAGYQETQYF
TGCGCCAGCGGGATGGGAGCGGGGTACCAAGAGACCCAGTACTTC
>few|TRBJ2-1|-|TRBV9
CASSPRGAFNEQFF
TGTGCCAGCAGCCCTCGCGGGGCCTTCAATGAGCAGTTCTTC
>many|TRBJ1-4|-|TRBV19
CASRGQGTNEKLFF
TGTGCCAGTAGAGGTCAGGGAACTAATGAAAAACTGTTTTTT
>-|TRBJ2-7|-|TRBV30
CAWSLGHPYEQYF
TGTGCCTGGAGTTTAGGACACCCATACGAGCAGTACTTC
>few|TRBJ2-2|-|TRBV29-1
CSVGVGTPGELFF
TGCAGCGTTGGGGTGGGGACCCCCGGGGAGCTGTTTTTT
>few|TRBJ2-2|TRBD1|TRBV4-3
CASSPGQVLDTGELFF
TGCGCCAGCAGCCCCGGACAGGTACTCGACACCGGGGAGCTGTTTTTT
>-|TRBJ2-4|TRBD1|TRBV6-5
CASSQTGGQNIQYF
TGTGCCAGCAGTCAGACAGGGGGGCAAAACATTCAGTACTTC
>-|TRBJ2-2|-|TRBV6-1
CASSYLAGTGELFF
TGTGCCAGCAGTTATCTCGCGGGCACCGGGGAGCTGTTTTTT